This TCR beta chain came from a study of OX40 agonist ivuxolimab in advanced cancers. Study overall: Cancers in dose escalation were hepatocellular, melanoma, renal cell and head and neck. Patients were 82.7% male with ages roughly 20 to 90, mean about 60.

V dropped 5 bases and J dropped 6 bases, with 14 bases sitting between them. Germline CDR1 and CDR2: MNHNY and SVGAGI (reference sequence). This CDR3 has 15 residues. Assay: immunoSEQ multiplex PCR; the TCRdb copy retains only in-frame clones and omits some. The repertoire holds about 62,000 clones, with just under 85% as singletons. Study-level results: Clones of CD4+ and CD8+ blood T cells grew by week 6 at doses of 0.1 to 3.0 mg/kg. There were, on average, more expanded clones in CD8+ T cells than in CD4+.

The table lists this clone with a few counts. Its target is unknown. This receptor was identified in an adult with an advanced solid tumor such as melanoma, head and neck, liver or kidney cancer. The specimen was CD4+ or CD8+ T cells sorted from blood, collected in a trial of the OX40 agonist ivuxolimab. The J gene is TRBJ1-6, the V gene TRBV6-6; maybe TRBD1 (6 bases). The chain's CDR3 is CASSATGTRNSPLHF. The CDR3, as DNA: TGTGCCAGCAGTGCTACCGGGACACGTAATTCACCCCTCCACTTT.